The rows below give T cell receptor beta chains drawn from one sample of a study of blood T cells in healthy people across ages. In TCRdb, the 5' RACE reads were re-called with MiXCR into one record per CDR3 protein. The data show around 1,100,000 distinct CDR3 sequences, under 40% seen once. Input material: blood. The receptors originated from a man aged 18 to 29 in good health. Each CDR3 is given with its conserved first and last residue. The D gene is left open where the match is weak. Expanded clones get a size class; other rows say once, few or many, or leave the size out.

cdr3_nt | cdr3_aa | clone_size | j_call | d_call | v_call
TGTGCCATCAGGCCTACTAGTTCGCGGAACACCGGGGAGCTGTTTTTT | CAIRPTSSRNTGELFF | - | TRBJ2-2 | - | TRBV10-3
TGCAGTGCTGGTGGGAGCGCAGGCTTTCTAACTGAAGCTTTCTTT | CSAGGSAGFLTEAFF | few | TRBJ1-1 | - | TRBV20-1
TGTGCCAGCAGCTTAGAAGACAGGGTTGCTTTCTTT | CASSLEDRVAFF | - | TRBJ1-1 | TRBD1 | TRBV7-9
TGTGCCACCAGTGATTACCCTCCTATTAGCGGGGGGATAGATACGCAGTATTTT | CATSDYPPISGGIDTQYF | - | TRBJ2-3 | TRBD2 | TRBV24-1
TGTGCCAGCAGCTCAGGGACAGGGGGAGTTCGCACAGATACGCAGTATTTT | CASSSGTGGVRTDTQYF | few | TRBJ2-3 | TRBD1 | TRBV9
TGTGCCAGCAACCCTGGGGGGGGTGAGCAGTTCTTC | CASNPGGGEQFF | - | TRBJ2-1 | TRBD2 | TRBV3-1
TGTGCCAGCAGTTACCCCCATGACTCTGGGGCCAACGTCCTGACTTTC | CASSYPHDSGANVLTF | - | TRBJ2-6 | - | TRBV6-2/TRBV6-3
TGTGCCAGCAGCGTAGCTGCCATCGATACGCAGTATTTT | CASSVAAIDTQYF | - | TRBJ2-3 | - | TRBV9
TGTGCCAGCAGTTTATTTCTTGGCGGGGAGCTGTTTTTT | CASSLFLGGELFF | - | TRBJ2-2 | - | TRBV28
TGTGCCAGCAGGGAGGAGGGGGCAGGCTATGGCTACACCTTC | CASREEGAGYGYTF | - | TRBJ1-2 | TRBD1 | TRBV9
TGTGCCAGCACGAGAAAAATCAGGGACACTTACAATGAGCAGTTCTTC | CASTRKIRDTYNEQFF | few | TRBJ2-1 | - | TRBV7-2
TGCAGCGTTTCTACCGGGACAGGTTTTGGTCAGCCCCAGCATTTT | CSVSTGTGFGQPQHF | once | TRBJ1-5 | TRBD1 | TRBV29-1
TGCAGTGCTAGAGACCCGACAAAGGTGAACACTGAAGCTTTCTTT | CSARDPTKVNTEAFF | - | TRBJ1-1 | - | TRBV20-1
TGCAGTGCTAGATCGCCGGGGGGGTACCATGAGCAGTTCTTC | CSARSPGGYHEQFF | - | TRBJ2-1 | TRBD2 | TRBV20-1
TGTGCCAGCAGTTCCGTGGGGGTCAACCCCCTCCACTTT | CASSSVGVNPLHF | - | TRBJ1-6 | - | TRBV27
TGCAGTGCTAGAGATAACGTGGCAGGCCCACGTTTCAATGAGCAGTTCTTC | CSARDNVAGPRFNEQFF | - | TRBJ2-1 | - | TRBV20-1
TGTGCCAGCAGCGAGGGGGTTGGTGGCTACACCTTC | CASSEGVGGYTF | - | TRBJ1-2 | - | TRBV7-9
TGCAGTGCTAGACCTAGGGGGCCCGAAGCTTTCTTT | CSARPRGPEAFF | - | TRBJ1-1 | TRBD1 | TRBV20-1
TGTGCCAGCAGCCAAGATAATCGGGGACCATACGAGCAGTACTTC | CASSQDNRGPYEQYF | few | TRBJ2-7 | - | TRBV3-1
TGTGCCAGCAGCATCAGACAGGATTTAGCTTTCTTT | CASSIRQDLAFF | - | TRBJ1-1 | - | TRBV7-2
TGTGCCAGCAGCTTCGCGGGGGGCTTTGGCACAGATACGCAGTATTTT | CASSFAGGFGTDTQYF | - | TRBJ2-3 | TRBD2 | TRBV7-9
TGTGCCAGCAGTTTATTAGAGGGGCTCACTGAAGCTTTCTTT | CASSLLEGLTEAFF | few | TRBJ1-1 | - | TRBV27
TGTGCCAGCAGTGTTGGAACAGAGCCCTACGAGCAGTACTTC | CASSVGTEPYEQYF | - | TRBJ2-7 | - | TRBV2
TGTGCCATCAGTGGGCGGGACTCTGGAAACACCATATATTTT | CAISGRDSGNTIYF | - | TRBJ1-3 | - | TRBV10-3
TGTGCCAGCAGTTTACCGGGAGGGGGGGAGACCCAGTACTTC | CASSLPGGGETQYF | - | TRBJ2-5 | TRBD2 | TRBV12-3/TRBV12-4
TGCGCCAGCAGCCAAATGTTAGTGGGGGGGAAAGGAGAGACCCAGTACTTC | CASSQMLVGGKGETQYF | few | TRBJ2-5 | TRBD2 | TRBV4-3
TGTGCCAGCAGTTCGACGACAGGGGAAATCAATCAGCCCCAGCATTTT | CASSSTTGEINQPQHF | - | TRBJ1-5 | TRBD1 | TRBV6-2/TRBV6-3
TGTGCCAGCAGCCGTAGTAGCGGCACAGATACGCAGTATTTT | CASSRSSGTDTQYF | - | TRBJ2-3 | - | TRBV4-2
TGTGCCAGCAGCGTAGCTGGGGGGTTCCAAGAGACCCAGTACTTC | CASSVAGGFQETQYF | few | TRBJ2-5 | - | TRBV9